The source of this T cell receptor (beta chain) is a study of T cell repertoires in cytomegalovirus infection. Across the study: Public TCR beta signatures indicated both CMV infection and matching HLA type. Study results and limitations: Of the TCR beta families, the public ones yielded a cumulative frequency that identified carriers of CMV plus the relevant HLA.

Trimming removed 3 bases from V and 3 bases from J, with 8 bases in between. Germline V gene data show CDR1 as SGHRS and CDR2 as YFSETQ. CDR3 length: 13 residues. This clonotype was found many times. Its target is unknown. TCRdb passed the reads through MiXCR, listing each CDR3 protein once. This table has 100,000 to 150,000 distinct CDR3 sequences, almost 9% appearing once. The chain is built from TRBV5-1 and TRBJ2-3; D gene ambiguous. The TCR was taken from a human donor in good health (CMV status not recorded). Some clones in this sample may be carry-over from other donors' samples. What was sequenced was PBMCs. In DNA, the CDR3 is TGCGCCAGCAGCTCCGGACCGACAGATACGCAGTATTTT. Translation gives CASSSGPTDTQYF. Looking up the rest from reference TRBV5-1 and TRBJ2-3 gives the full variable domain: KAGVTQTPRYLIKTRGQQVTLSCSPISGHRSVSWYQQTPGQGLQFLFEYFSETQRNKGNFPGRFSGRQFSNSRSEMNVSTLELGDSALYLCASSSGPTDTQYFGPGTRLTVL.